This T cell receptor (beta chain) was sequenced for a study of blood T cell repertoires in COVID-19. Study overall: PBMCs, B-cell-depleted T cells, or T cells were the source of the cDNA or gDNA that made up the material.

Trimming at V came to 2 bases and at J to 3 bases, leaving 7 bases not matched to a gene. CDR1 is SGHNT, CDR2 YYREEE, per germline (reference sequence). The CDR3 has 15 amino acids. TCRdb keeps only in-frame clones here, not all; method: immunoSEQ multiplex PCR. This sample has about 120,000 clones, with around nine tenths found just once. The sequenced material came from peripheral blood. This receptor was taken from a man in his forties with acute or convalescent COVID-19. The V and J genes are TRBV5-4 and TRBJ1-1, with TRBD1 identical over 7 bases. CDR3 protein: CASSLQNRGDTEAFF. CDR3 DNA: TGTGCCAGCAGCTTACAAAACAGGGGTGACACTGAAGCTTTCTTT.